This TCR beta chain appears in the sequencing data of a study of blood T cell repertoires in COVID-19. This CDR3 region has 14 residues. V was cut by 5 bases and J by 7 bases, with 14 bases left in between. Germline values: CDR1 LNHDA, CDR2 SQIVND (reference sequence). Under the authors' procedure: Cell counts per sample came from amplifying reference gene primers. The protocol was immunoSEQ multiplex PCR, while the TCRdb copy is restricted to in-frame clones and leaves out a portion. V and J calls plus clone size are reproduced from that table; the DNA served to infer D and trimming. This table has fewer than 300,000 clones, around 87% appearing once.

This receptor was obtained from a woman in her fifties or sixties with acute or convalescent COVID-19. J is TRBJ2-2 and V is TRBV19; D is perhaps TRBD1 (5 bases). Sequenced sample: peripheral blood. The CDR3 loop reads CASSVSQGNGELFF. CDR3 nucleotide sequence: TGTGCCAGTAGTGTATCGCAGGGTAACGGGGAGCTGTTTTTT.